This TCR beta chain was observed in a study of regulatory T cells in long-lasting Graves disease (dated by TCRdb to the early 2020s). Regarding the study in general: Patients with newly diagnosed Graves' disease had been on antithyroid drugs for under 3 months. Persistent Graves' disease patients were compared with newly diagnosed Graves' disease patients by peripheral blood TCR sequencing and RNA sequencing. A total of about 33 samples underwent TCR sequencing, from 13 patients with persistent Graves' disease and 20 patients with newly diagnosed Graves' disease. The study was registered as a clinical trial and conducted in China. Findings and caveats that apply to the study as a whole: Only the TCR beta chain was sequenced and analyzed. Patients with persistent disease shared more public clonotypes (under 3,000) than newly diagnosed patients did (more than 900). Persistent disease showed preferential use of TRBV28, TRBJ1-2 and TRBJ2-5, whereas newly diagnosed disease favored TRBV20-1 and TRBJ2-1. The small sample size was acknowledged by the authors as a limitation that may reduce accuracy. Lower TCR Shannon entropy and fewer highly expanded clones were observed in persistent Graves' disease patients than in newly diagnosed patients, which suggested clonal expansion. Only peripheral blood was studied, because thyroid tissue, the primary lesion, was inaccessible.

The library was prepared using multiplex PCR. Reads for this sample came from an Illumina HiSeq 4000. CDR3 regions were amplified by Arm-PCR with iRepertoire HTBI primers to construct TCR beta libraries. PCR products were gel purified before sequencing. In the original analysis: A total of fewer than 70 TRBV and under 15 TRBJ segments were identified across samples and were used for gene usage analysis of CDR3 amino acid clonotypes. COPE and FqMerger were used to merge filtered high-quality paired reads into contigs. BLAST was used to align contigs to the IMGT TRBV, TRBD and TRBJ reference genes, and CDR3 was defined following IMGT. Any clonotype with a frequency above 0.1% was classified as a highly expanded clone. Repertoire diversity was measured by Shannon entropy, and V-J evenness by the Gini coefficient. Public clonotypes were defined as clonotypes shared by more than one individual. TCRdb reanalyzed the raw reads on its own, using fastp at Q25 for trimming and MiXCR for clone calling, and kept in-frame beta chains. One record per CDR3 amino acid sequence lists the most common genes and DNA. The V and J calls were determined by TCRdb, not by the authors. The sample table holds roughly 400,000 distinct CDR3 sequences, of which approximately 15% were seen once. The ten top clones hold approximately 7.6% of the sample.

Unmatched junction bases come to 9, with V trimmed by 4 bases and J by 2 bases. The germline V gene sets CDR1 to LGHNA and CDR2 to YSLEER. There are 16 amino acids in the CDR3, from cysteine to phenylalanine inclusive. CDR3 DNA only is kept here, 48 bases in frame from base 1. The time point label corresponds to: newly diagnosed GD, antithyroid drugs for less than 3 months. RNA was extracted from PBMCs in TRIzol for both TCR sequencing and RNA sequencing. Graves' disease was diagnosed according to American Thyroid Association guidelines. Patients were recruited from an endocrinology department in Xi'an, China. Each patient gave 7.5 to 10 milliliters of peripheral blood, collected in an EDTA anticoagulant tube. Ficoll Paque Plus density gradient separation was used to isolate PBMCs, and no further T cell sorting was done. An Agilent 2100 Bioanalyzer and agarose gel were used to assess RNA quality, and a NanoDrop 2000 was used to measure RNA concentration.

Turning to this clonotype: Its specific antigen is unknown. Per-nucleotide qualities are absent, and no much larger clonotype sits a single base away.

These data also featured in a second study, about T cells in Graves' hyperthyroidism and ophthalmopathy. The second study reports: A patient counted as having stable Graves' hyperthyroidism if no progression to ophthalmopathy occurred over 18 months of follow-up. Hyperthyroidism patients were newly diagnosed, with disease duration under 2 months, and aged 18 to 65 years. Patients with uncontrolled infections, other autoimmune diseases, pregnancy or lactation were excluded. Diagnoses were based on clinical symptoms, serum thyroxine and TRAb, thyroid ultrasound and orbital computed tomography. A first-round RT-PCR of the TCR CDR3 used the HTBI primer set with the Qiagen OneStep RT-PCR kit. Most expanded thyroid clonotypes (frequency above 0.001) were also detected in blood, a finding suggesting that blood repertoires may reflect thyroid immune responses. Ophthalmopathy was separated from stable hyperthyroidism by a 13 V-J signature model, with over 85% sensitivity and approximately 84% specificity obtained in cross-validation and 80%/75% obtained in testing. In validation, the model predicted progression to ophthalmopathy a median of 6.5 months before onset, with roughly 68% sensitivity and nearly 75% specificity. To identify TCR V-J signatures that set the groups apart, the researchers used a discovery cohort of approximately 98 patients, made up of 40 to 45 with Graves' ophthalmopathy and about 60 with stable Graves' hyperthyroidism. Prospective prediction of ophthalmopathy was tested in an independent validation cohort of 18 to 20 hyperthyroidism patients and 17 patients who later progressed to ophthalmopathy. The 95 to 100 discovery patients were randomly divided into training and test sets at a 7:3 ratio. Thyroid tissue and blood T-cell repertoires from over 5 Graves' hyperthyroidism patients were also compared in the study. After blood sampling, hyperthyroidism patients were treated with methimazole at a starting dose of 30 mg daily, and ophthalmopathy patients were treated with high-dose intravenous methylprednisolone. A second multiplex PCR round built the libraries, followed by size selection and purification. Sequencing of the libraries was done on an Illumina HiSeq2000 using paired-end 100 bp reads. Raw data were processed with SOAPnuke, discarding reads with adapters, uncalled bases, mean Phred below 15, or no exact constant-primer or identifier match. COPE v1.2.5 was used to merge high-quality paired reads, and clonotypes were defined as unique nucleotide sequences. Clonotypes were aligned to IMGT TRBV, TRBD and TRBJ reference segments using MiTCR v1.1. Analysis was restricted to V-J combinations with a frequency above 0.0001, which covered about 99% of repertoires. The TCS score was defined as F50 (clonal expansion) divided by E x V (chaos), with BLOSUM62-based TCRdist calculated between CDR3 peptides within each V-J. Welch's t-statistics and random forest reduced approximately 520 V-J features to 10 to 15, which were used in a naive Bayes classifier (R e1071). No statistical method was used to fix the sample size in advance, and group allocation was not hidden from the investigators. According to the paper, TCR Vbeta CDR3 sequencing was carried out on 120 to 150 peripheral blood samples, which came from some 41 ophthalmopathy, approximately 78 hyperthyroidism and about 17 progressor patients.

The chain is assembled from TRBV4-3 and TRBJ1-2; 8 bases in the junction line up with TRBD1. The sample was peripheral blood mononuclear cells (PBMCs), taken at new diagnosis, from a patient treated with antithyroid drugs. The origin of this receptor is a woman in her thirties or forties with Graves disease. Donor details come from another sample of the same person, matched by shared clones. The CDR3 loop reads CASSPLRGLENYGYTF. The nucleotides read TGCGCCAGCAGCCCGCTCAGGGGGCTGGAGAACTATGGCTACACCTTC.